These T cell receptor beta chains were read from a single sample in a study of blood T cell repertoires in COVID-19. The assay was immunoSEQ multiplex PCR, and TCRdb's table has in-frame clones only and misses some. The data hold 180,000 or so clones, with about 86% observed a single time. Input material: peripheral blood. The receptors stem from a man in his sixties with acute or convalescent COVID-19. The CDR3 runs from the conserved cysteine through the conserved F or W.

v_gene,CDR3aa
TRBV30,CAWNTLAGGYNEQFF
TRBV2,CAGNYDYNEQFF
TRBV2,CASSESGDDYGYTF
TRBV19,CASSTYRGGSPLHF
TRBV5-1,CASSFPLGVAGVYNEQFF
TRBV6-6,CASRGQLSGNTIYF
TRBV27,CASSLRGRDSPLHF
TRBV5-8,CASSYGTGENYGYTF
TRBV5-4,CASSAGLLYEQYF
TRBV28,CASSPRTGGNTIYF
TRBV15,CATSRANRGMDEAFF
TRBV28,CASSPPGAPYGYTF
TRBV21-1,CASSNPNHPDSKERTDTQYF
TRBV3-1/TRBV3-2,CASSQEQAYEQYF
TRBV7-8,CASSSHRLSAGANVLTF
TRBV5-1,CASSLALGQGAQTGANVLTF
TRBV24-1,CATSDFGLGLAGVYSYNEQFF
TRBV27,CASSPKVLRTYEQYF
TRBV18,CASSPWRPSYEQYF
TRBV29-1,CSVPGQGPVMNTEAFF
TRBV5-1,CASSPIGREGRNEQFF
TRBV5-1,CASSPRTSGRFANTGELFF
TRBV5-1,CASSWGQGGTEAFF